This T cell receptor (beta chain) emerged from a study of vaccination effects on CD4 cells after COVID-19. Study background: The researchers cultured 1.5 million to 2 million PBMC per well with about 10 IU/ml IL-2 and 8 to 10 ug/ml peptides.

Having been cultured for 9 to 11 days, the cells underwent CD4+ T cell isolation. No vaccinee had earlier SARS-CoV-2 infection, and nucleocapsid antibodies were negative. The CDR3 is 15 residues long. Assay: immunoSEQ multiplex PCR; the TCRdb copy retains only in-frame clones and omits some. The sample shows around 40,000 clones, about 70% of them seen only once. Details on this clone: Antigen specificity is unknown.

The chain carries TRBV21-1 and TRBJ2-7; the DNA was not compared with TRBD1, the D call given in the table. TRBV21-1 is an annotated pseudogene. The material was CD4+ T cells from PBMCs cultured without peptide, obtained before COVID-19 vaccination. This TCR came from a human donor who received a COVID-19 vaccine. Here the CDR3 reads CASSSPGQLRVKQYF. In DNA, the CDR3 is TGTGCCAGCAGCTCTCCGGGACAGTTACGAGTAAAGCAGTACTTC.